One sample yielded the 5 T cell receptor beta chains listed below, sequenced in a study of regulatory T cells in long-lasting Graves disease. Combining iRepertoire HTBI primers with Arm-PCR of CDR3 regions, the authors built TCR beta libraries. MiXCR, applied by TCRdb to the multiplex PCR reads, yields one record per CDR3 protein. This sample has around 330,000 distinct CDR3 sequences, with approximately 20% found just once. The time point denotes: newly diagnosed GD, antithyroid drugs for less than 3 months. PBMC RNA served as the TCR library source. This specimen was peripheral blood mononuclear cells (PBMCs), taken at new diagnosis, from a patient treated with antithyroid drugs. Every receptor here comes from a female donor with Graves disease.

A few counts support this clonotype. This CDR3 is CASRTSGVGTGELFF. The CDR3, as DNA: TGTGCCAGCCGGACTAGCGGAGTGGGCACCGGGGAGCTGTTTTTT. V usage is TRBV7-8 and J usage is TRBJ2-2, with 10 nucleotides matching TRBD2. Germline CDR1 and CDR2: SGHVS and FQNEAQ. Germline trimming cut 8 bases from V and 4 bases from J; bases unmatched to any gene: 7. This CDR3 has 15 residues. The full variable domain, completed using reference TRBV7-8 and TRBJ2-2, is GAGVSQSPRYKVAKRGQDVALRCDPISGHVSLFWYQQALGQGPEFLTYFQNEAQLDKSGLPSDRFFAERPEGSVSTLKIQRTQQEDSAVYLCASRTSGVGTGELFFGEGSRLTVL.

This clonotype was detected many times. V gene TRBV11-2 combines with J gene TRBJ2-1, with D maybe TRBD2 (5 bases). The germline V gene has CDR1 SGHAT and CDR2 FQNNGV. Trimming shortened V by 1 base and J by 0 bases, and 19 bases separated the two germline ends. The CDR3 totals 19 residues. The CDR3 DNA reads TGTGCCAGCAGCTTAGCTGCTATGGAAAGCGGAGTCTCCTACAATGAGCAGTTCTTC. It encodes CASSLAAMESGVSYNEQFF. Based on the CDR3 plus reference TRBV11-2 and TRBJ2-1, the full variable domain is EAGVAQSPRYKIIEKRQSVAFWCNPISGHATLYWYQQILGQGPKLLIQFQNNGVVDDSQLPKDRFSAERLKGVDSTLKIQPAKLEDSAVYLCASSLAAMESGVSYNEQFFGPGTRLTVL.

This clonotype has ten or more counts. The chain links TRBV20-1 to TRBJ2-7, with D perhaps matching TRBD2 (5 bases). The V end was cut by 5 bases, the J end by 5 bases, with 22 bases between. The V gene's germline CDR1 is DFQATT and CDR2 SNEGSKA (reference sequence). The CDR3 length is 15 residues. The CDR3 sequence is CSALERIGLIDEQYF. The DNA for the CDR3 is TGCAGTGCTCTTGAACGGATAGGACTGATCGACGAGCAGTACTTC.

The rearrangement joins TRBV11-2 to TRBJ1-1; 10 bases line up with TRBD1. This CDR3 comprises 15 residues. With V trimmed by 5 bases and J by 1 base, 4 bases remained unmatched. Germline loops: CDR1 SGHAT, CDR2 FQNNGV. The CDR3, as DNA: TGTGCCAGCAGCCGGGACAGGGGAAAGAACACTGAAGCTTTCTTT. It translates to CASSRDRGKNTEAFF.

This clonotype was observed many times. This chain links TRBV7-6 with TRBJ2-3, with D tentatively TRBD2 (7 bases). Germline lookup yields CDR1 SGHVS and CDR2 FNYEAQ. This CDR3 comprises 15 residues. V was shortened by 5 bases and J by 8 bases, with 20 bases between the two germline ends. CDR3: CASSPTSVEQGTQYF. In DNA, the CDR3 is TGTGCCAGCAGCCCTACTAGCGTGGAACAGGGTACGCAGTATTTT.